Listed below are T cell receptor beta chains from one sample, sequenced in a study of blood T cell repertoires in COVID-19. Produced via immunoSEQ multiplex PCR; TCRdb's table is partial and in-frame only. The sample includes 65,000 to 85,000 clones, roughly 87% of them seen just once. The sequenced sample was peripheral blood. Receptor source: a woman between 18 and 30 years old with acute or convalescent COVID-19. CDR3s include the opening cysteine and the closing phenylalanine or tryptophan. Fields, in order: clone size, J gene, V gene, D gene, CDR3 protein, CDR3 DNA. A D gene is named only where the DNA matches it firmly. Part of the rows lack a size; the others show once, few, many or a class for expanded clones.

NA TRBJ2-2 TRBV6-2/TRBV6-3 TRBD2 CASSGLAGGGTGELFF TGTGCCAGCAGCGGACTAGCGGGAGGGGGCACCGGGGAGCTGTTTTTT
few TRBJ1-2 TRBV9 NA CASSTPERVYGYTF TGTGCCAGCAGCACTCCGGAGAGGGTATATGGCTACACCTTC
NA TRBJ2-1 TRBV6-5 TRBD2 CASRPSGGYYNEQFF TGTGCCAGCAGACCTAGCGGGGGATACTACAATGAGCAGTTCTTC
NA TRBJ2-1 TRBV12-3/TRBV12-4 NA CASSSTMFNEQFF TGTGCCAGCAGCTCTACGATGTTTAATGAGCAGTTCTTC
NA TRBJ1-2 TRBV18 TRBD1 CASSPFITDRSSLHGYTF TGTGCCAGCTCACCTTTTATTACGGACAGGAGTTCGTTGCATGGCTACACCTTC
few TRBJ1-4 TRBV30 TRBD1 CAWSHGTGFEKLFF TGTGCCTGGAGCCACGGGACAGGATTTGAAAAACTGTTTTTT
NA TRBJ2-3 TRBV9 NA CASRIGGGAVDTQYF TGTGCCAGCAGGATCGGAGGGGGGGCCGTGGATACGCAGTATTTT
NA TRBJ2-3 TRBV2 TRBD2 CASSAGGTSGTDTQYF TGTGCCAGCAGTGCAGGCGGGACTAGCGGCACAGATACGCAGTATTTT
NA TRBJ2-2 TRBV15 NA CATSRETGTGELFF TGTGCCACCAGCAGAGAAACAGGGACCGGGGAGCTGTTTTTT
NA TRBJ2-1 TRBV5-1 NA CASSTQGTLNNEQFF TGCGCCAGCAGCACACAGGGAACCCTTAACAATGAGCAGTTCTTC
NA TRBJ2-7 TRBV7-2 NA CASSWTATSIGGSYEQYF TGTGCCAGCAGCTGGACGGCGACTAGCATAGGGGGATCCTACGAGCAGTACTTC
NA TRBJ2-3 TRBV5-6 NA CASSGGAGADTQYF TGTGCCAGCAGTGGGGGGGCCGGGGCAGATACGCAGTATTTT
once TRBJ2-1 TRBV5-1 TRBD1 CASSLLQGASGEQFF TGCGCCAGCAGCTTGTTACAGGGGGCTAGCGGTGAGCAGTTCTTC
NA TRBJ2-7 TRBV2 TRBD2 CASIGGGMNYEQYF TGTGCCAGCATAGGCGGGGGGATGAACTACGAGCAGTACTTC
NA TRBJ1-2 TRBV7-9 NA CASSEPGFTGYTF TGTGCCAGCAGCGAACCGGGGTTTACTGGCTACACCTTC
NA TRBJ1-5 TRBV10-2 TRBD1 CASSDRDRTSPQHF TGCGCCAGCAGTGACCGGGACAGGACCTCGCCCCAGCATTTT
NA TRBJ2-1 TRBV19 TRBD1 CASSRDRGNEQFF TGTGCCAGTAGTCGGGACAGGGGAAATGAGCAGTTCTTC
NA TRBJ2-7 TRBV19 NA CASITGAFYEQYF TGTGCCAGTATAACGGGAGCATTCTACGAGCAGTACTTC
NA TRBJ2-1 TRBV18 TRBD1 CASSPRLGQGRGGNEQFF TGTGCCAGCTCACCAAGATTAGGACAGGGAAGGGGCGGCAATGAGCAGTTCTTC
NA TRBJ2-1 TRBV7-9 NA CASSFAGGTYNEQFF TGTGCCAGCAGCTTTGCCGGGGGAACTTACAATGAGCAGTTCTTC
NA TRBJ2-7 TRBV5-6 NA CASSLLNGAEQYF TGTGCCAGCAGCTTGTTGAACGGTGCCGAGCAGTACTTC
NA TRBJ1-1 TRBV7-2 TRBD1 CASSIAGTGGTEAFF TGTGCCAGCAGCATAGCCGGGACAGGGGGCACTGAAGCTTTCTTT
NA TRBJ1-5 TRBV15 NA CATSRDKGQGMAPQHF TGTGCCACCAGCAGAGATAAGGGCCAGGGCATGGCGCCCCAGCATTTT
NA TRBJ1-1 TRBV7-9 NA CASSHGQNEAFF TGTGCCAGCAGTCACGGACAGAATGAAGCTTTCTTT
NA TRBJ1-5 TRBV19 TRBD1 CASSPDRGLNQPQHF TGTGCCAGTAGTCCGGACAGGGGGCTCAATCAGCCCCAGCATTTT
NA TRBJ2-3 TRBV7-9 TRBD2 CASSLAGGADTQYF TGTGCCAGCAGCTTGGCGGGGGGGGCAGATACGCAGTATTTT
NA TRBJ2-7 TRBV5-8 TRBD2 CASSKGTVLLAGEQYF TGTGCCAGCAGCAAGGGGACAGTATTACTAGCGGGGGAGCAGTACTTC